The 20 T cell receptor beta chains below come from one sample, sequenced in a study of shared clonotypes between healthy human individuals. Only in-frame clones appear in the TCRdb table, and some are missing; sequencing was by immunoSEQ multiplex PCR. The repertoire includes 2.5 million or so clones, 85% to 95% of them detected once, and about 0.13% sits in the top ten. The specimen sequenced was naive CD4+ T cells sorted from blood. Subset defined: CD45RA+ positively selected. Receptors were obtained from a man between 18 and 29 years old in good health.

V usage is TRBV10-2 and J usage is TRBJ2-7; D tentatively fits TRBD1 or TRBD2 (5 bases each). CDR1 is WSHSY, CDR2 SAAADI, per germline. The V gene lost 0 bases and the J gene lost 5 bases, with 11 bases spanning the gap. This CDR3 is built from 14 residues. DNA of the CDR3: TGCGCCAGCAGTGAGTCACGGGGCATCAACGAGCAGTACTTC. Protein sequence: CASSESRGINEQYF.

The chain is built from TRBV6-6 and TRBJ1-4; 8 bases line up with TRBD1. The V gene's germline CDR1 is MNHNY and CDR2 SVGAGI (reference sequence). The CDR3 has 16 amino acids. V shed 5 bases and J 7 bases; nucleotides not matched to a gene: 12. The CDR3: CASSQQGGQGGEKLFF. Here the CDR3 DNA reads TGTGCCAGCAGTCAACAAGGCGGACAGGGTGGTGAAAAACTGTTTTTT.

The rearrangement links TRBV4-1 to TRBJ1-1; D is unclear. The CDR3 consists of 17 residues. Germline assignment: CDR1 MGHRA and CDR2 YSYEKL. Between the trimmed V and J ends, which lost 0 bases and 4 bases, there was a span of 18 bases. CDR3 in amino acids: CASSQDPYRPTGTEAFF. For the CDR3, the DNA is TGCGCCAGCAGCCAAGATCCATATCGGCCCACTGGCACTGAAGCTTTCTTT.

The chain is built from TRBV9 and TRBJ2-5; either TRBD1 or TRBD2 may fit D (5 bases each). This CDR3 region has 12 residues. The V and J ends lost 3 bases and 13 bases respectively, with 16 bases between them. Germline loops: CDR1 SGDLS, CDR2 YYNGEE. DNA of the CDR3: TGTGCCAGCAGCGCACGGGACGGGGCGGCGTACTTC. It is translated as CASSARDGAAYF.

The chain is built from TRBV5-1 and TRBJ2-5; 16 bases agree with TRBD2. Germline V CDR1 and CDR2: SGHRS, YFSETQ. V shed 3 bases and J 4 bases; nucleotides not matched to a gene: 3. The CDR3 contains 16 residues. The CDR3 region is CASSWGLAGGPETQYF. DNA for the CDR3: TGCGCCAGCAGCTGGGGACTAGCGGGGGGGCCAGAGACCCAGTACTTC.

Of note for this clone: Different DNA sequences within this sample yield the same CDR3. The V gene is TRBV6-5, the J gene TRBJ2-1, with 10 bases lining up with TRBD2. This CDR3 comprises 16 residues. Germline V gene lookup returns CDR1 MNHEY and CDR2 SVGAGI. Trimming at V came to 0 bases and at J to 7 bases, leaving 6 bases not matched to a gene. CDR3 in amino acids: CASSYSSGRAGNEQFF. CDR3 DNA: TGTGCCAGCAGTTACTCGAGCGGGAGGGCCGGTAATGAGCAGTTCTTC.

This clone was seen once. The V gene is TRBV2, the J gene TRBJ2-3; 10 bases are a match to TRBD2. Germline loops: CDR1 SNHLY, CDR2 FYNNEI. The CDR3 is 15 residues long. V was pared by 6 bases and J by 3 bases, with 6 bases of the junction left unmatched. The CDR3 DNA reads TGTGCCAGCAGAAAGCGGGAGGGTGGGACAGATACGCAGTATTTT. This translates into CASRKREGGTDTQYF.

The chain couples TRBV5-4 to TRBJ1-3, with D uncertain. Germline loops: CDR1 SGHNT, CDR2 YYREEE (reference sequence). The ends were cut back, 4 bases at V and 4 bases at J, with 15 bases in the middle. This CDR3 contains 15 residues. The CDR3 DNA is TGTGCCAGCAGCCCGGTGCTATACGCAGGAAACACCATATATTTT. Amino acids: CASSPVLYAGNTIYF.

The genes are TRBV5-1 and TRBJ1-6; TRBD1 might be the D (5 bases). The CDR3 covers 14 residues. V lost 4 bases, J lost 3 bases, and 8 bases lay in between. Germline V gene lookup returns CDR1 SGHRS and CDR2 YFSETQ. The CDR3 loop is CASSQGVYNSPLHF. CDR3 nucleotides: TGCGCCAGCAGCCAAGGGGTCTATAATTCACCCCTCCACTTT.

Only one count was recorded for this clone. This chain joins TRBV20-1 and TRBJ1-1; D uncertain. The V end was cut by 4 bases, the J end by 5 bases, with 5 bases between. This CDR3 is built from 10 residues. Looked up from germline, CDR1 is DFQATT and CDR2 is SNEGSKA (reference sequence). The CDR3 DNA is TGCAGTGCTATTATGACTGAAGCTTTCTTT. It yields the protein CSAIMTEAFF.

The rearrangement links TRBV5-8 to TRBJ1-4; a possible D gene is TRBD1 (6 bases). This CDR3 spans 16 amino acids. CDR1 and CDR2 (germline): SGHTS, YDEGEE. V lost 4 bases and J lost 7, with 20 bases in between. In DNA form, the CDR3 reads TGTGCCAGCAGCAGACAGGAGAAGGCGGCCGTTGAAAAACTGTTTTTT. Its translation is CASSRQEKAAVEKLFF.

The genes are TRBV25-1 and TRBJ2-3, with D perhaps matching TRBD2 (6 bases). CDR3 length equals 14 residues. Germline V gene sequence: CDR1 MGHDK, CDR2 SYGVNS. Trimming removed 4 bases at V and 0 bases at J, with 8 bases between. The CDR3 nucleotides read TGTGCCAGCAGTGCTAGCGCTAGCACAGATACGCAGTATTTT. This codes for CASSASASTDTQYF. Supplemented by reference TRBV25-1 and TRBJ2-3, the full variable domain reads EADIYQTPRYLVIGTGKKITLECSQTMGHDKMYWYQQDPGMELHLIHYSYGVNSTEKGDLSSESTVSRIRTEHFPLTLESARPSHTSQYLCASSASASTDTQYFGPGTRLTVL.

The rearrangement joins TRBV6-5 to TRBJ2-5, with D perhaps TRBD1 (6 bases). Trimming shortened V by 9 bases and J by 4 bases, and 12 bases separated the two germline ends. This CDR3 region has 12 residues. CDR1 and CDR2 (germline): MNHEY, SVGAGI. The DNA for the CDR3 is TGTGCCAGGACGAAACAGGGAGAGACCCAGTACTTC. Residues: CARTKQGETQYF.

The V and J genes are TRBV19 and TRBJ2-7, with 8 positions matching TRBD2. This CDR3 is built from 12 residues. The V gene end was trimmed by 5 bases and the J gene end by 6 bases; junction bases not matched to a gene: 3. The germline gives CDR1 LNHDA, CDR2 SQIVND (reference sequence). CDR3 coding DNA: TGTGCCAGTAGTCCAGGGACTAGCGAGCAGTACTTC. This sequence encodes CASSPGTSEQYF.

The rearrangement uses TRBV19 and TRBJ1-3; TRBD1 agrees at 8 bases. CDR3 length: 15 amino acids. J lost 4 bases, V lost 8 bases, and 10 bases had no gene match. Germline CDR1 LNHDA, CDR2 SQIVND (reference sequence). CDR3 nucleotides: TGTGCCAGTGGCGACAGGGGTATAACAGGAAACACCATATATTTT. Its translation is CASGDRGITGNTIYF.

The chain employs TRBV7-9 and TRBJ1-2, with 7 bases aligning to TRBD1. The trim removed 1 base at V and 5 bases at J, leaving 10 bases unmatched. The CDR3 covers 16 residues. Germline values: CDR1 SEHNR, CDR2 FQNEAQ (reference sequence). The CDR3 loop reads CASSLDALGGLYGYTF. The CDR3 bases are TGTGCCAGCAGCTTAGATGCTCTAGGGGGCCTGTATGGCTACACCTTC.

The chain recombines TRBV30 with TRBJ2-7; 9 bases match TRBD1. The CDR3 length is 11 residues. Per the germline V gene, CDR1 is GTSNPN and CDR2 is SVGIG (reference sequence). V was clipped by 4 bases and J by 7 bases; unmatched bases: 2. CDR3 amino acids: CAWKGTGEQYF. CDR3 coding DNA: TGTGCCTGGAAAGGGACAGGGGAGCAGTACTTC.

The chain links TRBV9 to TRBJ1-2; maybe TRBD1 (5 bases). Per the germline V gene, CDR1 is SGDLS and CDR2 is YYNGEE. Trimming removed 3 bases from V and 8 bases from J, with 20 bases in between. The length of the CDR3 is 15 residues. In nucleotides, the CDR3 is TGTGCCAGCAGCGCAACCCCAGGGCCACGAGAGGGCTACACCTTC. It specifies CASSATPGPREGYTF.

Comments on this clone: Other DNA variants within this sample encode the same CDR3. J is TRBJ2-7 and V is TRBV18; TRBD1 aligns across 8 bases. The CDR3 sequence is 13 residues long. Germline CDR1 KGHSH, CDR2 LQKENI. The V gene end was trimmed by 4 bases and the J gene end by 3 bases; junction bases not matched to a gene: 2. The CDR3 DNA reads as TGTGCCAGCTCACTCGGACAGGGCTACGAGCAGTACTTC. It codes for CASSLGQGYEQYF.

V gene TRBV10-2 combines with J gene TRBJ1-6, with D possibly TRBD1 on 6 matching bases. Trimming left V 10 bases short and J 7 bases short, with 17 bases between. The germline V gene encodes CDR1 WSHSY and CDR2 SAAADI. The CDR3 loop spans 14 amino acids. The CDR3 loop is CATSPGTPNSPLHF. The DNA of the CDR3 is TGCGCCACCAGCCCCGGGACACCGAATTCACCCCTCCACTTT.